Below are 14 T cell receptor beta chains sequenced from a single sample in a study of identical twins. TCRdb used MiXCR to reprocess the 5' RACE reads, holding one entry per CDR3 protein. This table has more than 600,000 distinct CDR3 sequences, roughly 20% appearing once. These data also featured in a second study, about T cells expressing NK-cell markers.

Sample: PBMCs. Receptors were obtained from a woman between 18 and 29 years old in good health.

The chain joins TRBV5-6 to TRBJ2-1; 8 bases map to TRBD2. The CDR3 runs to 14 residues. Germline V gene data show CDR1 as SGHDT and CDR2 as YYEEEE. Trimming cost V 7 bases and J 1 base; bases outside gene matches: 4. CDR3 sequence (DNA): TGTGCCAGCCTTAGCGGGATTTCCTACAATGAGCAGTTCTTC. This encodes CASLSGISYNEQFF.

This clonotype was seen repeatedly, ten times or more. The chain carries TRBV7-8 and TRBJ2-1; D is ambiguous. This CDR3 is 16 amino acids long. Trimming left V 4 bases short and J 3 bases short, with 16 bases between. Germline CDR1 and CDR2: SGHVS and FQNEAQ. This CDR3 is CASSSDVGERYNEQFF. The CDR3 DNA sequence: TGTGCCAGCAGCTCCGACGTTGGGGAACGCTACAATGAGCAGTTCTTC.

This chain connects TRBV7-9 to TRBJ2-2; D remains unclear. CDR1 is SEHNR, CDR2 FQNEAQ, per germline (reference sequence). This CDR3 region has 15 residues. Trimming stripped 3 bases from V and 0 bases from J, with 8 bases between. CDR3 sequence: CASSLFAANTGELFF. The CDR3 DNA sequence: TGTGCCAGCAGCTTGTTCGCGGCGAACACCGGGGAGCTGTTTTTT. The full variable domain, its missing parts supplied by reference TRBV7-9 and TRBJ2-2, is DTGVSQNPRHKITKRGQNVTFRCDPISEHNRLYWYRQTLGQGPEFLTYFQNEAQLEKSRLLSDRFSAERPKGSFSTLEIQRTEQGDSAMYLCASSLFAANTGELFFGEGSRLTVL.

This clonotype was recorded a few times. The chain has TRBV20-1 and TRBJ1-6; weak D call: TRBD1 (5 bases). The V gene's germline CDR1 is DFQATT and CDR2 SNEGSKA (reference sequence). The CDR3 runs to 15 residues. Trimming pared 5 bases from V and 5 bases from J, leaving 16 bases between. The CDR3 protein is CSAPSAGLNNSPLHF. For the CDR3, the DNA is TGCAGTGCTCCCTCTGCGGGACTGAATAATTCACCCCTCCACTTT.

The chain employs TRBV11-2 and TRBJ1-1; a possible D gene is TRBD1 (6 bases). This CDR3 comprises 19 residues. V was shortened by 5 bases and J by 0 bases, with 25 bases between the two germline ends. In germline, CDR1 is SGHAT, CDR2 FQNNGV. The CDR3 nucleotides are TGTGCCAGCAGCACCCGAGGTGGAGGGGTGGGGACAATGAACACTGAAGCTTTCTTT. Amino acid sequence: CASSTRGGGVGTMNTEAFF.

V gene TRBV6-1 combines with J gene TRBJ2-2; D perhaps matches TRBD2 (7 bases). Germline V lookup: CDR1 MNHNS, CDR2 SASEGT. Trimming stripped 5 bases from V and 7 bases from J, with 17 bases between. This CDR3 spans 15 amino acids. The CDR3 loop is CASSSRRGGGGELFF. For the CDR3, the DNA is TGTGCCAGCAGTAGCCGGAGGGGAGGGGGCGGGGAGCTGTTTTTT.

In its sample, this clonotype was seen once. V usage is TRBV5-4 and J usage is TRBJ2-1, with a weak D call TRBD2 (5 bases). The CDR3 has 14 residues. Trimming cost V 4 bases and J 3 bases, with 11 bases left between them. The germline V gene encodes CDR1 SGHNT and CDR2 YYREEE (reference sequence). DNA of the CDR3: TGTGCCAGCAGCCCGGGGATAGTCTACAATGAGCAGTTCTTC. Translating it yields CASSPGIVYNEQFF.

The chain uses TRBV10-3 and TRBJ1-5, with D uncertain. The V end was cut by 1 base, the J end by 5 bases, with 9 bases between. The length of the CDR3 is 14 residues. The germline gives CDR1 ENHRY, CDR2 SYGVKD. Here the CDR3 reads CAISEYGSDQPQHF. CDR3 DNA: TGTGCCATCAGTGAGTACGGCAGTGATCAGCCCCAGCATTTT.

This clonotype was counted only a few times. The chain joins TRBV20-1 to TRBJ1-1; no definite D call. The V end lost 6 bases, the J end lost 1 base, and 15 bases lay between the germline ends. The CDR3 has 14 amino acids. CDR1 is DFQATT and CDR2 is SNEGSKA in the germline V gene (reference sequence). The CDR3 loop is CSAVGQLGNTEAFF. For the CDR3, the DNA is TGCAGTGCAGTGGGCCAGCTGGGGAACACTGAAGCTTTCTTT.

This clonotype has more than one count but fewer than ten. The genes are TRBV12-3 or TRBV12-4 and TRBJ2-1, with 11 bases matching TRBD2. The J segment lost 8 bases and the V segment lost 3 bases, leaving 6 bases of the junction unmatched. CDR3 length equals 15 residues. The CDR3 here is CASSLGLAVIDEQFF. The CDR3 coding sequence is TGTGCCAGCAGTTTGGGACTAGCGGTTATAGATGAGCAGTTCTTC.

The chain uses TRBV20-1 and TRBJ2-4; 7 bases align to TRBD1. J was trimmed by 4 bases and V by 1 base; bases with no gene match: 19. The CDR3 has 19 amino acids. Looked up from germline, CDR1 is DFQATT and CDR2 is SNEGSKA (reference sequence). Written as DNA, the CDR3 is TGCAGTGCTAGAGTCCCCCCGGGACAGCGCTTCCTCGAGAAAAACATTCAGTACTTC. This sequence encodes CSARVPPGQRFLEKNIQYF.

The gene calls are TRBV7-2 and TRBJ2-1; D is possibly TRBD2 (5 bases). This CDR3 has 16 amino acids. From germline, CDR1 is SGHTA and CDR2 FQGNSA. V was trimmed by 6 bases and J by 0 bases, leaving 15 bases between them. CDR3 in amino acids: CASRERGGNSYNEQFF. CDR3 nucleotide sequence: TGTGCCAGCAGGGAACGGGGTGGAAACTCCTACAATGAGCAGTTCTTC.

This clonotype has just a few counts. This sequence joins TRBV7-8 and TRBJ2-1, with TRBD2 as a possible D gene (6 bases). Germline CDR1 is SGHVS and CDR2 is FQNEAQ. The CDR3 runs 13 residues. V was pared by 6 bases and J by 3 bases, with 9 bases between. The CDR3 bases are TGTGCCAGCAGGGCGGGGATCTACAATGAGCAGTTCTTC. Protein: CASRAGIYNEQFF.

The table lists this clonotype with many counts. V is TRBV9 and J is TRBJ2-2; no reliable D call. V lost 3 bases and J 7 bases, leaving 13 bases between the germline ends. The CDR3 spans 14 residues. Germline V gene data show CDR1 as SGDLS and CDR2 as YYNGEE. This CDR3 reads CASSAPTPIGELFF. In DNA, the CDR3 is TGTGCCAGCAGCGCACCCACTCCGATCGGGGAGCTGTTTTTT.